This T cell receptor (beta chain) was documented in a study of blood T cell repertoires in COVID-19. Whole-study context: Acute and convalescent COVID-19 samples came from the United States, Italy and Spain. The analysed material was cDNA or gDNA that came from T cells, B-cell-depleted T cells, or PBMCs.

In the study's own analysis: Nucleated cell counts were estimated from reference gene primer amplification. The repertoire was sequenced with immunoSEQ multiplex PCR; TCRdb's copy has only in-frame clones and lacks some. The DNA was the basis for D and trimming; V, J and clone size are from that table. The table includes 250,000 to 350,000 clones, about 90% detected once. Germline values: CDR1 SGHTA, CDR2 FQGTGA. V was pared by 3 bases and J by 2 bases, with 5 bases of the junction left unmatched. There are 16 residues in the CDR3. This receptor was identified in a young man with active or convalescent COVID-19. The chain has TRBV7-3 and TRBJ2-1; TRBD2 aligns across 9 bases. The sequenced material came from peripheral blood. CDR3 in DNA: TGTGCCAGCAGCTTGAGAGCGGGAGGCCCCTACAATGAGCAGTTCTTC. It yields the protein CASSLRAGGPYNEQFF.